The sequence of this T cell receptor beta chain was determined in a study of T-cell memory formation after mild COVID-19. Overall study: TCR clusters were mostly confined to one donor each.

CDR1 DFQATT and CDR2 SNEGSKA come from the germline V gene (reference sequence). The CDR3 extends over 14 amino acids. The V gene lost 0 bases and the J gene lost 2 bases, with 10 bases spanning the gap. TCRdb redid the calling of the 5' RACE reads with MiXCR, one entry per CDR3 protein. The table lists nearly 110,000 distinct CDR3 sequences, under 15% of them singletons, with around 43% in the top ten. A word on this clonotype: Its target is not known.

The study's findings and limits: Some responding clones appeared in pre-infection memory, suggesting cross-reactive memory joined.

Material: PBMCs or a T cell subset sorted from them (not recorded which). The V gene is TRBV20-1, the J gene TRBJ2-5, with D perhaps matching TRBD1 (6 bases). The clonotype was recovered from a man between 18 and 35 years old who had mild COVID-19 (a few samples of this study predate the infection). Cell type and time point are not known. The DNA of the CDR3 is TGCAGTGCTAGAGATGATACAGGGCAAGAGACCCAGTACTTC. This translates into CSARDDTGQETQYF.